Each of the 26 T cell receptor beta chains below was sequenced from the same sample in a study of CD4 T cells in relation to SARS-CoV-2 and coronaviruses. The method was immunoSEQ multiplex PCR; TCRdb's version includes in-frame clones alone and lacks a portion of them. The table has tens of thousands of clones, approximately 88% seen once; the top ten hold roughly 9%. The sequenced material came from memory CD4+ T cells from PBMCs. These receptors all come from an adult with COVID-19.

J is TRBJ2-2 and V is TRBV27; TRBD2 agrees at 11 bases. This CDR3 has 16 amino acids. Trimming cost V 8 bases and J 1 base; bases outside gene matches: 6. Germline lookup yields CDR1 MNHEY and CDR2 SMNVEV (reference sequence). Here the CDR3 reads CASRGLAGGNTGELFF. In DNA form, the CDR3 reads TGTGCCAGCCGTGGCCTAGCGGGGGGGAACACCGGGGAGCTGTTTTTT.

The CDR3 nucleotides are TGTGCCAGCAGGTTGGCAGGGACGGCTGAAGCTTTCTTT. It encodes CASRLAGTAEAFF. The V call is TRBV6-5, the J call TRBJ1-1; a weak D match, TRBD1 (5 bases). The V end was cut by 6 bases, the J end by 6 bases, with 14 bases between. CDR1 is MNHEY, CDR2 SVGAGI, per germline. The CDR3 spans 13 residues.

This sequence joins TRBV11-3 and TRBJ2-7; D uncertain. Between the trimmed V and J ends, which lost 4 bases and 0 bases, there was a span of 10 bases. CDR3 length equals 14 residues. The V gene's germline CDR1 is SGHNT and CDR2 YENEEA. CDR3 in amino acids: CASSYRTGSYEQYF. The CDR3, as DNA: TGTGCCAGCAGCTATCGGACGGGCTCCTACGAGCAGTACTTC.

The chain employs TRBV12-3 or TRBV12-4 and TRBJ2-5; the D gene is possibly TRBD2 (5 bases). V was shortened by 6 bases and J by 5 bases, with 13 bases between the two germline ends. The length of the CDR3 is 13 residues. The CDR3 nucleotides are TGTGCCAGCAGGCCCCCTAGCTCGGAGACCCAGTACTTC. Its translation: CASRPPSSETQYF.

This sequence joins TRBV5-4 and TRBJ2-5; D unresolved. V lost 7 bases, J lost 5 bases, and 12 bases lay in between. The CDR3 length is 12 residues. Germline V CDR1 and CDR2: SGHNT, YYREEE (reference sequence). The CDR3 DNA follows: TGTGCCAGCGCCCGAGGTAGCGAGACCCAGTACTTC. This codes for CASARGSETQYF. The full variable domain, with the rest looked up from reference TRBV5-4 and TRBJ2-5, is ETGVTQSPTHLIKTRGQQVTLRCSSQSGHNTVSWYQQALGQGPQFIFQYYREEENGRGNFPPRFSGLQFPNYSSELNVNALELDDSALYLCASARGSETQYFGPGTRLLVL.

This clone was detected a few times. This rearrangement joins TRBV6-5 to TRBJ2-3; the D is unclear. Trimming took 0 bases from V and 4 from J, leaving 8 bases between them. Germline values: CDR1 MNHEY, CDR2 SVGAGI. CDR3 length equals 14 residues. CDR3 nucleotide sequence: TGTGCCAGCAGTTACTCCATGAAATCAGATACGCAGTATTTT. Its translation: CASSYSMKSDTQYF.

This clone has just one count. The CDR3 region is CASSPGAAGNTIYF. The CDR3 region has the DNA TGTGCCAGCAGTCCCGGGGCCGCTGGAAACACCATATATTTT. The chain is built from TRBV6-1 and TRBJ1-3; D may be TRBD1 (5 bases). CDR1 and CDR2 (germline): MNHNS, SASEGT. The CDR3 contains 14 residues. The V and J ends lost 5 bases and 2 bases respectively, with 10 bases between them.

The chain employs TRBV7-2 and TRBJ1-1; D is unclear. The CDR3 sequence is 14 residues long. Deletions cut 5 bases from V and 1 base from J, with 11 bases between. Germline CDR1 and CDR2: SGHTA and FQGNSA. This CDR3 reads CASSLPGGNTEAFF. CDR3 DNA sequence: TGTGCCAGCAGCCTTCCGGGAGGGAACACTGAAGCTTTCTTT.

This sequence joins TRBV7-9 and TRBJ2-7, with 11 positions matching TRBD2. CDR1 and CDR2 (germline): SEHNR, FQNEAQ (reference sequence). The CDR3 contains 15 residues. Germline trimming cut 6 bases from V and 6 bases from J; bases unmatched to any gene: 10. The CDR3 protein is CASRGASGGLGEQYF. As DNA, the CDR3 is TGTGCCAGCAGGGGGGCTAGCGGGGGGTTAGGCGAGCAGTACTTC.

This chain connects TRBV7-2 to TRBJ2-7; no reliable D call. Per germline, CDR1 SGHTA and CDR2 FQGNSA. CDR3 length: 12 amino acids. With 5 bases removed from V and 12 bases from J, the gap between germline ends came to 17 bases. In DNA, the CDR3 is TGTGCCAGCAGCCGCCCCGGCGCGACTCTGTACTTC. It codes for CASSRPGATLYF.

V gene TRBV3-1 (or the pseudogene TRBV3-2) combines with J gene TRBJ1-1; no clear D. This CDR3 has 15 amino acids. The V end lost 1 base, the J end lost 2 bases, and 11 bases lay between the germline ends. Germline V gene data show CDR1 as LGHDT and CDR2 as YNNKEL (reference sequence). The CDR3 sequence: CASSQGWAANTEAFF. The CDR3 coding sequence is TGTGCCAGCAGCCAAGGTTGGGCAGCTAACACTGAAGCTTTCTTT.

The CDR3 reads CASSLLQGPPGELFF. The CDR3 DNA is TGTGCCAGCAGCTTACTCCAGGGTCCCCCCGGGGAGCTGTTTTTT. J is TRBJ2-2 and V is TRBV7-9; D might be TRBD1 (5 bases). The CDR3 sequence is 15 residues long. V was clipped by 2 bases and J by 6 bases, with 13 bases between them. Germline CDR1 and CDR2: SEHNR and FQNEAQ (reference sequence).

The table lists this clone with a count of one. The rearrangement joins TRBV2 to TRBJ2-7; TRBD1 matches 11 bases. The junction had 7 bases not matched to a gene; V was cut back by 6 bases and J by 3 bases. The CDR3 totals 15 residues. Per germline, CDR1 SNHLY and CDR2 FYNNEI. DNA of the CDR3: TGTGCCAGCAGAGGGGACAGGGGGACCATCTACGAGCAGTACTTC. Its protein product is CASRGDRGTIYEQYF.

The sample holds a few counts of this clone. The chain joins TRBV28 to TRBJ1-5, with TRBD1 matching 7 bases. The CDR3 runs to 16 residues. Trimming cost V 7 bases and J 4 bases; bases outside gene matches: 13. Germline-derived CDR1 and CDR2 are MDHEN and SYDVKM. The chain's CDR3 is CASTPLGQDLNQPQHF. In nucleotides, the CDR3 is TGTGCCAGCACACCCCTTGGACAGGATCTAAATCAGCCCCAGCATTTT. Using reference TRBV28 and TRBJ1-5 for the parts outside the CDR3, the full variable domain is DVKVTQSSRYLVKRTGEKVFLECVQDMDHENMFWYRQDPGLGLRLIYFSYDVKMKEKGDIPEGYSVSREKKERFSLILESASTNQTSMYLCASTPLGQDLNQPQHFGDGTRLSIL.

This chain connects TRBV5-1 to TRBJ2-5; D call uncertain. The CDR3 runs to 13 residues. Germline CDR1 is SGHRS and CDR2 is YFSETQ. Trimming took off 3 bases at V and 3 bases at J, with 9 bases between the two ends. In DNA, the CDR3 is TGCGCCAGCAGCTCCGCAGCAAAAGAGACCCAGTACTTC. Its translation is CASSSAAKETQYF.

The chain combines TRBV28 with TRBJ1-1; a weak D match, TRBD1 (6 bases). The length of the CDR3 is 12 residues. Per germline, CDR1 MDHEN and CDR2 SYDVKM. V was cut by 6 bases and J by 4 bases, with 9 bases left in between. The CDR3 here is CASRRGGTEAFF. The CDR3 region has the DNA TGTGCCAGCAGACGAGGGGGCACTGAAGCTTTCTTT.

V gene TRBV5-6 combines with J gene TRBJ1-2; 7 bases fit TRBD1. The CDR3 has 18 residues. J lost 8 bases, V lost 3 bases, and 22 bases had no gene match. Germline V gene lookup returns CDR1 SGHDT and CDR2 YYEEEE. CDR3 sequence reads: CASSSMTAEWNRGVGYTF. CDR3 DNA sequence: TGTGCCAGCAGCTCTATGACCGCCGAATGGAACAGGGGTGTAGGCTACACCTTC.

The rearrangement uses TRBV24-1 and TRBJ1-2; D is unresolved. Germline-derived CDR1 and CDR2 are KGHDR and SFDVKD. V gave up 6 bases and J gave up 0 bases, with 13 bases separating them. The length of the CDR3 is 15 residues. CDR3 protein: CATSYGGPANYGYTF. The CDR3 bases are TGTGCCACCAGTTATGGAGGGCCAGCTAACTATGGCTACACCTTC.

The genes are TRBV7-9 and TRBJ1-4, with TRBD1 matching 10 bases. This CDR3 has 16 amino acids. CDR1 and CDR2 (germline): SEHNR, FQNEAQ (reference sequence). J was trimmed by 7 bases and V by 4 bases; bases with no gene match: 9. The CDR3 DNA is TGTGCCAGCAGCTCGTTCCGGGACAGGGGAACTGAAAAACTGTTTTTT. It is translated as CASSSFRDRGTEKLFF. Filled out from reference TRBV7-9 and TRBJ1-4, the complete variable domain reads DTGVSQNPRHKITKRGQNVTFRCDPISEHNRLYWYRQTLGQGPEFLTYFQNEAQLEKSRLLSDRFSAERPKGSFSTLEIQRTEQGDSAMYLCASSSFRDRGTEKLFFGSGTQLSVL.

The chain carries TRBV21-1 and TRBJ1-6; whether TRBD1, the table's D call, matches the DNA was not checked. TRBV21-1 is a pseudogene. This CDR3 is 14 amino acids long. The CDR3 DNA reads as TGTGCCAGCAGTGTACAGGGTTTTAATTCACCCCTCCACTTT. This codes for CASSVQGFNSPLHF.

The V gene is TRBV7-9, the J gene TRBJ1-6; 7 bases map to TRBD1. The germline gives CDR1 SEHNR, CDR2 FQNEAQ (reference sequence). V trimming: 6 bases; J trimming: 7 bases; junction bases outside the gene matches: 6. This CDR3 contains 14 residues. The CDR3: CASSLQGGNSPLHF. The CDR3 coding sequence is TGTGCCAGCAGTCTGCAGGGGGGGAATTCACCCCTCCACTTT.

This chain connects TRBV18 to TRBJ1-6; maybe TRBD1 (5 bases). Germline CDR1 reads KGHSH; CDR2 reads LQKENI. The CDR3 covers 13 residues. The V end lost 6 bases, the J end lost 7 bases, and 10 bases lay between the germline ends. CDR3 amino acids: CASSQGPNSPLHF. DNA for the CDR3: TGTGCCAGCTCCCAGGGTCCCAATTCACCCCTCCACTTT.

This rearrangement joins TRBV7-2 to TRBJ1-3; no firm D call. Trimming took 5 bases from V and 0 from J, leaving 14 bases between them. CDR1 is SGHTA and CDR2 is FQGNSA in the germline V gene. The CDR3 contains 16 residues. In nucleotides, the CDR3 is TGTGCCAGCAGCCCAGGACCGAACCCCTCTGGAAACACCATATATTTT. It translates to CASSPGPNPSGNTIYF.

This clone came up once. The V call is TRBV28, the J call TRBJ1-5; D ambiguous. The V end lost 3 bases, the J end lost 2 bases, and 5 bases lay between the germline ends. The CDR3 has 13 residues. The germline gives CDR1 MDHEN, CDR2 SYDVKM. CDR3 coding DNA: TGTGCCAGCAGTTTTTCGGGCAATCAGCCCCAGCATTTT. Its translation is CASSFSGNQPQHF.

The chain links TRBV15 to TRBJ2-7; 8 nucleotides agree with TRBD2. The CDR3 sequence is 15 residues long. From germline, CDR1 is LNHNV and CDR2 YYDKDF (reference sequence). V was clipped by 5 bases and J by 3 bases; unmatched bases: 9. CDR3 region: CATSGPGGNVYEQYF. As DNA, the CDR3 is TGTGCCACCAGCGGCCCGGGGGGGAACGTCTACGAGCAGTACTTC.

The V and J genes are TRBV11-3 and TRBJ1-6, with 9 nucleotides matching TRBD1. CDR1 and CDR2 (germline): SGHNT, YENEEA. The CDR3 runs to 16 residues. Germline trimming cut 2 bases from V and 7 bases from J; bases unmatched to any gene: 6. Here the CDR3 reads CASSLTGQGVNSPLHF. CDR3 nucleotides: TGTGCCAGCAGCTTAACGGGACAGGGCGTAAATTCACCCCTCCACTTT.